The 9 T cell receptor beta chains below were found in one sample sequenced in a study of blood T cell repertoires in COVID-19. Libraries were prepared by immunoSEQ multiplex PCR; TCRdb keeps only in-frame clonotypes and omits some of them. The sample lists some 53,000 clones, about nine tenths occurring once. Sequencing was performed on peripheral blood. These TCRs come from a man in his 70s with acute or convalescent COVID-19.

The chain joins TRBV4-1 to TRBJ1-2, with 9 nucleotides matching TRBD1. The V gene end was trimmed by 4 bases and the J gene end by 7 bases; junction bases not matched to a gene: 13. This CDR3 has 16 residues. Per the germline V gene, CDR1 is MGHRA and CDR2 is YSYEKL. The CDR3 protein is CASSLSQGAPLTGYTF. In DNA form, the CDR3 reads TGCGCCAGCAGCCTGTCACAGGGGGCGCCTTTGACTGGCTACACCTTC.

The V and J genes are TRBV19 and TRBJ2-3, with a possible D match to TRBD1 (6 bases). Trimming removed 3 bases at V and 2 bases at J, with 9 bases between. The germline V gene has CDR1 LNHDA and CDR2 SQIVND (reference sequence). The CDR3 runs 14 residues. CDR3 loop: CASSIRDTTDTQYF. Here the CDR3 DNA reads TGTGCCAGTAGTATCCGGGACACCACAGATACGCAGTATTTT.

The table lists this clone with a few counts. The chain combines TRBV7-9 with TRBJ2-1; D not resolved. Trimming took 3 bases from V and 4 from J, leaving 10 bases between them. The CDR3 runs to 14 residues. Germline V gene lookup returns CDR1 SEHNR and CDR2 FQNEAQ (reference sequence). For the CDR3, the DNA is TGTGCCAGCAGCTTGAGTTACGGTTACAATGAGCAGTTCTTC. It is translated as CASSLSYGYNEQFF.

The chain employs TRBV19 and TRBJ1-2; D not resolved. This CDR3 is 14 amino acids long. V was clipped by 1 base and J by 0 bases, with 6 bases between them. Germline V CDR1 and CDR2: LNHDA, SQIVND (reference sequence). The CDR3 is CASSIGTANYGYTF. The DNA for the CDR3 is TGTGCCAGTAGTATAGGAACAGCTAACTATGGCTACACCTTC. The entire variable domain, with the rest obtained from reference TRBV19 and TRBJ1-2, is as follows: DGGITQSPKYLFRKEGQNVTLSCEQNLNHDAMYWYRQDPGQGLRLIYYSQIVNDFQKGDIAEGYSVSREKKESFPLTVTSAQKNPTAFYLCASSIGTANYGYTFGSGTRLTVV.

The chain links TRBV4-1 to TRBJ2-3; D might be TRBD2 (6 bases). Germline V gene sequence: CDR1 MGHRA, CDR2 YSYEKL. The CDR3 length is 16 residues. The V and J ends lost 4 bases and 3 bases respectively, with 17 bases between them. The CDR3 loop reads CASSRRGRGVTDTQYF. The CDR3 DNA reads as TGCGCCAGCAGCCGCAGAGGGCGGGGAGTAACAGATACGCAGTATTTT.

This chain uses TRBV7-3 with TRBJ2-1; 8 bases map to TRBD2. The CDR3 consists of 14 residues. Germline CDR1 SGHTA, CDR2 FQGTGA. V gave up 2 bases and J gave up 9 bases; unmatched junction bases: 6. CDR3 region: CASSLSRGGTEQFF. The CDR3 bases are TGTGCCAGCAGCTTATCTCGGGGGGGCACTGAGCAGTTCTTC.

The V gene is TRBV3-1 (or the pseudogene TRBV3-2), the J gene TRBJ1-2; TRBD1 is a possible D gene (5 bases). V was cut by 0 bases and J by 2 bases, with 13 bases left in between. The germline CDR1 and CDR2 sequences are LGHDT and YNNKEL (reference sequence). CDR3 size: 16 residues. In DNA form, the CDR3 reads TGTGCCAGCAGCCAAGATCGGGCGGGACCCAACTATGGCTACACCTTC. Encoded protein: CASSQDRAGPNYGYTF.

The chain combines TRBV19 with TRBJ1-2; D call uncertain. The CDR3 contains 15 residues. V shed 5 bases and J shed 8 bases, with 21 bases lying between them. In germline, CDR1 is LNHDA, CDR2 SQIVND (reference sequence). CDR3 residues: CASSRPPRDQAGYTF. CDR3 DNA sequence: TGTGCCAGTAGTCGACCCCCCCGGGATCAGGCCGGCTACACCTTC. Based on the CDR3 plus reference TRBV19 and TRBJ1-2, the full variable domain is DGGITQSPKYLFRKEGQNVTLSCEQNLNHDAMYWYRQDPGQGLRLIYYSQIVNDFQKGDIAEGYSVSREKKESFPLTVTSAQKNPTAFYLCASSRPPRDQAGYTFGSGTRLTVV.

The J gene is TRBJ2-4, the V gene TRBV7-9; 8 bases map to TRBD1. V was clipped by 3 bases and J by 8 bases; unmatched bases: 6. CDR1 SEHNR and CDR2 FQNEAQ come from the germline V gene (reference sequence). The CDR3 length is 14 residues. CDR3 amino acids: CASSFGQGADIQYF. CDR3 coding DNA: TGTGCCAGCAGCTTCGGACAGGGCGCGGACATTCAGTACTTC.